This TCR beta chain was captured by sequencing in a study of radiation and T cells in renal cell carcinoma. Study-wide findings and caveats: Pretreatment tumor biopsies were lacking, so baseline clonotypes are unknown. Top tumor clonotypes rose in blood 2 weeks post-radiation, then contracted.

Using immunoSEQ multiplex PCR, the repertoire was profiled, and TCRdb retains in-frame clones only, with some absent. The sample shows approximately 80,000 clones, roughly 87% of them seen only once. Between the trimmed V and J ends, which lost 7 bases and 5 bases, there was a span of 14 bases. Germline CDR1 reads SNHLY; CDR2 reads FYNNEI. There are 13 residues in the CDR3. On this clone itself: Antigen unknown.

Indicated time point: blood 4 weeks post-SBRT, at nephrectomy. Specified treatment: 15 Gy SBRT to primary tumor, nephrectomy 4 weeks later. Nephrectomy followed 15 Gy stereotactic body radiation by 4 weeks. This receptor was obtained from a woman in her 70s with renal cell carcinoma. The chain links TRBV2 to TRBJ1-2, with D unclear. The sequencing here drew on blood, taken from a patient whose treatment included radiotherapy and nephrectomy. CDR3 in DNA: TGTGCCAGCACCGCCCGGGAGGGTTATGGCTACACCTTC. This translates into CASTAREGYGYTF.